This is a list of T cell receptor beta chains from one sample in a study of cytomegalovirus exposure and HLA in healthy donors. Measured with immunoSEQ multiplex PCR; TCRdb has only the in-frame clones, and not every one. The sample includes about 200,000 clones, roughly 86% of them seen just once. Input material: PBMCs. The receptors stem from a woman aged 18-30 years in good health and CMV-seronegative. Both conserved end residues are part of each CDR3. The order of the fields is clone size, D gene, J gene, V gene, CDR3 DNA, CDR3 protein. The D gene is left open where the match is weak. Clone size is shown for a subset of rows, as once, few, many or a class of expanded clone.

.,.,TRBJ1-1,TRBV5-1,TGCGCCAGCAGCTTACAGGGACCTGAGCACACTGAAGCTTTCTTT,CASSLQGPEHTEAFF
.,TRBD2,TRBJ2-5,TRBV6-1,TGTGCCAGCAGTGATAAGCGGGGGGGCCGGGACCAAGAGACCCAGTACTTC,CASSDKRGGRDQETQYF
once,.,TRBJ1-5,TRBV12-5,TGTGCTAGTGGTACCAGGGATCAGCCCCAGCATTTT,CASGTRDQPQHF
.,.,TRBJ2-7,TRBV6-6,TGTGCCAGCAGTCGTTCGGGTCCTTACGAGCAGTACTTC,CASSRSGPYEQYF
.,TRBD2,TRBJ2-3,TRBV2,TGTGCCAGCAGTGATCGGACTAGCGGGAAGAGCACAGATACGCAGTATTTT,CASSDRTSGKSTDTQYF
.,.,TRBJ2-7,TRBV27,TGTGCCAGCAGTTTCCAGGAGGGGTTCTACGAGCAGTACTTC,CASSFQEGFYEQYF
.,.,TRBJ2-5,TRBV4-1,TGCGCCAGCAGCCAAGTTACTGAGGGGAGGGAGACCCAGTACTTC,CASSQVTEGRETQYF
.,TRBD2,TRBJ2-7,TRBV2,TGTGCCGGCGGCCCGGGAGGGCCTAGACTCTACGAGCAGTACTTC,CAGGPGGPRLYEQYF
.,TRBD1,TRBJ1-1,TRBV19,TGTGCCAGTAGTACGGACAGGGGGCAGACCACTGAAGCTTTCTTT,CASSTDRGQTTEAFF
.,TRBD1,TRBJ1-5,TRBV19,TGTGCCAGTAGTCCCAGGACAGGGGGGGACAATCAGCCCCAGCATTTT,CASSPRTGGDNQPQHF
.,TRBD1,TRBJ1-2,TRBV29-1,TGCAGCGTGGGGGGGGGACAGGGCGACTATGGCTACACCTTC,CSVGGGQGDYGYTF
.,TRBD2,TRBJ2-3,TRBV30,TGTGCCTGGAGTTCCGGGGGGGGGCTTGGTACGCAGTATTTT,CAWSSGGGLGTQYF
.,TRBD1,TRBJ1-1,TRBV10-3,TGTGCCTTCCGGACAGGTGAGGTTTCTGAAGCTTTCTTT,CAFRTGEVSEAFF
.,TRBD1,TRBJ1-1,TRBV19,TGTGCCAGTAGTATTGTGGGACAGCTAAACACTGAAGCTTTCTTT,CASSIVGQLNTEAFF
.,TRBD2,TRBJ2-2,TRBV10-3,TGTGCCATCAGTGGGCACTTCGGGGGGGCAGGCGGGGAGCTGTTTTTT,CAISGHFGGAGGELFF
.,.,TRBJ1-2,TRBV5-1,TGCGCCAGCAGCTTGGGCGGCGGGCAGCCTGGCTACACCTTC,CASSLGGGQPGYTF
.,.,TRBJ2-2,TRBV13,TGTGCCAGCAGCCCGAACAGGGAACTCACCGGGGAGCTGTTTTTT,CASSPNRELTGELFF
.,TRBD1,TRBJ1-2,TRBV11-2,TGTGCCAGCAGCCAGCTCAGGGGGAGGTTTGGTGGCTACACCTTC,CASSQLRGRFGGYTF
.,TRBD2,TRBJ2-1,TRBV11-2,TGTGCCAGCAGCTCGGGACTAGCTATCTCCGATGAGCAGTTCTTC,CASSSGLAISDEQFF
.,TRBD1,TRBJ1-2,TRBV29-1,TGCAGCGTCCCCCTTCGGGACAGGGAAAACTATGGCTACACCTTC,CSVPLRDRENYGYTF
.,.,TRBJ2-2,TRBV6-6,TGTGCCAGCAGTTACGTCTCCGGGGAGCTGTTTTTT,CASSYVSGELFF
.,.,TRBJ2-6,TRBV5-6,TGTGCCAGCAGCTGGGGAACCGGGACACGCTCTGGGGCCAACGTCCTGACTTTC,CASSWGTGTRSGANVLTF
.,.,TRBJ1-5,TRBV19,TGTGCCAGTAGTATCTTAGGGAGTCAGCCCCAGCATTTT,CASSILGSQPQHF
once,.,TRBJ1-2,TRBV15,TGTGCCACCAGCAATGTTCGACAGAGGTTTGGCTACACCTTC,CATSNVRQRFGYTF
.,.,TRBJ1-1,TRBV10-3,TGTGCCATCAGCGACTGGAACACTGAAGCTTTCTTT,CAISDWNTEAFF
.,TRBD2,TRBJ2-7,TRBV2,TGTGCCAGCAGAGCGCCTAGCGGGAGTTTCAACGAGCAGTACTTC,CASRAPSGSFNEQYF
few,.,TRBJ1-1,TRBV2,TGTGCCAGCAGTGGGAGAATGGACACTGAAGCTTTCTTT,CASSGRMDTEAFF
.,TRBD1,TRBJ1-2,TRBV25-1,TGTGCCAGCAGTGTTAGGACAGGAGCTAACTATGGCTACACCTTC,CASSVRTGANYGYTF
.,TRBD1,TRBJ2-1,TRBV19,TGTGCCAGTAGTTTGGGACAGGAGTCCTACAATGAGCAGTTCTTC,CASSLGQESYNEQFF
few,.,TRBJ2-5,TRBV7-9,TGTGCCAGCAGCTTTGCGGAGACCCAGTACTTC,CASSFAETQYF
.,.,TRBJ1-1,TRBV11-2,TGTGCCAGCAGCTTAGAGGGCAGAACTGAAGCTTTCTTT,CASSLEGRTEAFF
.,.,TRBJ1-2,TRBV30,TGTGCCTGGAGTGTCCGGGGAGAGGCTAACTATGGCTACACCTTC,CAWSVRGEANYGYTF
.,TRBD1,TRBJ1-5,TRBV6-6,TGTGCCAGCAGTTACCTTACAGGGGGATGGAATCAGCCCCAGCATTTT,CASSYLTGGWNQPQHF
.,.,TRBJ2-2,TRBV6-1,TGTGCCAGCAGTGAAGGGTCGCGGCTGACTACCGGGGAGCTGTTTTTT,CASSEGSRLTTGELFF
.,.,TRBJ2-2,TRBV6-4,TGTGCCAGCAGTAAAGCAGGGAACACCGGGGAGCTGTTTTTT,CASSKAGNTGELFF
once,TRBD1,TRBJ2-5,TRBV2,TGTGCCAGCAGCTCGGGACAGGCCGTGGGGCAAGAGACCCAGTACTTC,CASSSGQAVGQETQYF
.,.,TRBJ2-1,TRBV5-4,TGTGCCAGCAGGGTTGGGAGCGGACCCTACAATGAGCAGTTCTTC,CASRVGSGPYNEQFF
.,TRBD1,TRBJ2-1,TRBV29-1,TGCAGCGTGCGGGACAGGGTAGGGACTGAGCAGTTCTTC,CSVRDRVGTEQFF
once,.,TRBJ1-5,TRBV10-3,TGTGCCATCAGTGAGTCGGGAGGGGCCAATCAGCCCCAGCATTTT,CAISESGGANQPQHF
.,.,TRBJ2-1,TRBV7-2,TGTGCCAGCAGCTTAGCGCTAGAAGCCCCCAATGAGCAGTTCTTC,CASSLALEAPNEQFF
.,.,TRBJ1-1,TRBV9,TGTGCCAGCAGCGTAGGTGGACACCATAACACTGAAGCTTTCTTT,CASSVGGHHNTEAFF
.,.,TRBJ2-2,TRBV12-5,TGTGCTAGTGGTCTCCCCCGTACAGGGCCGACCAACACCGGGGAGCTGTTTTTT,CASGLPRTGPTNTGELFF
few,.,TRBJ2-5,TRBV15,TGTGCCACCAGCAGAGGGACAGAAGCGGAGACCCAGTACTTC,CATSRGTEAETQYF
.,.,TRBJ2-2,TRBV27,TGTGCCAGCAGTTTATTTGCGGCCACCGGGGAGCTGTTTTTT,CASSLFAATGELFF
.,TRBD1,TRBJ2-7,TRBV6-5,TGTGCCAGCAGTTCCCCCAGGGGGTCATCCTACGAGCAGTACTTC,CASSSPRGSSYEQYF
once,TRBD1,TRBJ1-1,TRBV2,TGTGCCAGCAGCCTAGGGGGCGCAAGTCTAAAAGCTTTCTTT,CASSLGGASLKAFF
.,.,TRBJ1-1,TRBV27,TGTGCCAGCAGTTTATCGGGCCAGGTGATCACTGAAGCTTTCTTT,CASSLSGQVITEAFF
.,.,TRBJ2-2,TRBV27,TGTGCCAGCAGTTTTTACCCTCAGGGCGGGGAGCTGTTTTTT,CASSFYPQGGELFF
.,TRBD2,TRBJ2-7,TRBV4-2,TGTGCCAGCAGCCCAATACTAGCGGGGGAGAGCTCCTACGAGCAGTACTTC,CASSPILAGESSYEQYF
once,.,TRBJ1-5,TRBV4-1,TGCGCCAGCAGCCAAGAGGACTTCGAGGGTAAGCCCCAGCATTTT,CASSQEDFEGKPQHF
once,.,TRBJ2-2,TRBV20-1,TGCAGTGGAGAGGACACCGGGGAGCTGTTTTTT,CSGEDTGELFF
.,.,TRBJ2-1,TRBV2,TGTGCCACCCTTAGGGGACTGTCCTACAATGAGCAGTTCTTC,CATLRGLSYNEQFF